The 16 T cell receptor beta chains below all came from one sample that was sequenced in a study of T cell changes during pregnancy in multiple sclerosis. Assay: immunoSEQ multiplex PCR; the TCRdb copy retains only in-frame clones and omits some. The sample carries about 48,000 clones, around 92% recorded once. Material: CD4+ T cells from peripheral blood mononuclear cells, obtained in the second trimester of pregnancy. These receptors were taken from a female donor in good health, enrolled as a control in a pregnancy study.

This clone was detected only once. This chain uses TRBV21-1 with TRBJ2-2; the tabulated D call, TRBD1, remains unverified against the DNA. TRBV21-1 is an annotated pseudogene. The CDR3 runs to 13 residues. The DNA for the CDR3 is TGTGCCAGCAGCAGAGGGGGTGCCGGGGAGCTGTTTTTT. Protein sequence: CASSRGGAGELFF.

CDR3 in DNA: TGTGCCAGTAGATCACAGGGATCTAGCTACACCTTC. Its translation is CASRSQGSSYTF. This chain uses TRBV19 with TRBJ1-2; perhaps TRBD1 as D (6 bases). The CDR3 covers 12 residues. The germline V and J ends were trimmed by 6 bases and 9 bases, with 14 bases remaining between them. Germline CDR1 and CDR2: LNHDA and SQIVND (reference sequence). The full variable domain, rest sourced from reference TRBV19 and TRBJ1-2, is DGGITQSPKYLFRKEGQNVTLSCEQNLNHDAMYWYRQDPGQGLRLIYYSQIVNDFQKGDIAEGYSVSREKKESFPLTVTSAQKNPTAFYLCASRSQGSSYTFGSGTRLTVV.

The chain is built from TRBV7-7 and TRBJ2-7; TRBD1 matches 7 bases. Per the germline V gene, CDR1 is SSHAT and CDR2 is FNYEAQ (reference sequence). The junction had 6 bases not matched to a gene; V was cut back by 4 bases and J by 0 bases. This CDR3 region has 15 residues. The CDR3 DNA reads TGTGCCAGCAGCTCGACAGGGCACAACTCCTACGAGCAGTACTTC. Its protein is CASSSTGHNSYEQYF. The full variable domain, in which reference TRBV7-7 and TRBJ2-7 provide the parts outside the CDR3, is GAGVSQSPRYKVTKRGQDVTLRCDPISSHATLYWYQQALGQGPEFLTYFNYEAQPDKSGLPSDRFSAERPEGSISTLTIQRTEQRDSAMYRCASSSTGHNSYEQYFGPGTRLTVT.

The count of this clone is one. The chain's CDR3 is CSVVPGYNEQFF. DNA for the CDR3: TGCAGCGTTGTTCCGGGGTACAATGAGCAGTTCTTC. The chain employs TRBV29-1 and TRBJ2-1; possible D gene TRBD2, 5 bases. Germline values: CDR1 SQVTM, CDR2 ANQGSEA. There are 12 residues in the CDR3. Trimming left V 4 bases short and J 4 bases short, with 8 bases between.

This clone was picked up one time. The CDR3 DNA sequence: TGTGCCAGTCCGGGGCGGGACCACAGAGGAAGCACTGAAGCTTTCTTT. Amino acids: CASPGRDHRGSTEAFF. The J gene is TRBJ1-1, the V gene TRBV28; D perhaps matches TRBD1 (5 bases). V was trimmed by 9 bases and J by 4 bases, leaving 24 bases between them. CDR1 and CDR2 from the germline V gene are MDHEN and SYDVKM. The CDR3 has 16 amino acids.

This chain connects TRBV6-5 to TRBJ2-5, with D possibly TRBD1 on 6 matching bases. Germline lookup yields CDR1 MNHEY and CDR2 SVGAGI. This CDR3 comprises 14 residues. Trimming left V 4 bases short and J 0 bases short, with 9 bases between. The CDR3 coding sequence is TGTGCCAGCAGTTCCAGGGACAACCAAGAGACCCAGTACTTC. This codes for CASSSRDNQETQYF.

The genes are TRBV7-9 and TRBJ1-5; 7 positions match TRBD1. The CDR3 runs to 16 residues. Germline values: CDR1 SEHNR, CDR2 FQNEAQ (reference sequence). V gave up 3 bases and J gave up 4 bases; unmatched junction bases: 9. This CDR3 reads CASSFGGQALNQPQHF. Here the CDR3 DNA reads TGTGCCAGCAGCTTCGGAGGACAGGCCCTAAATCAGCCCCAGCATTTT.

This chain links TRBV2 with TRBJ1-3; 8 nucleotides agree with TRBD1. The CDR3 has 16 amino acids. Germline lookup yields CDR1 SNHLY and CDR2 FYNNEI. The V segment lost 4 bases and the J segment 0 bases; nucleotides outside the gene matches: 5. The CDR3 DNA sequence: TGTGCCAGCAGTGGACAGGGGCAGAGCTCTGGAAACACCATATATTTT. It codes for CASSGQGQSSGNTIYF.

The chain carries TRBV19 and TRBJ2-7, with D maybe TRBD2 (7 bases). Per the germline V gene, CDR1 is LNHDA and CDR2 is SQIVND (reference sequence). The V and J ends lost 5 bases and 7 bases respectively, with 15 bases between them. The CDR3 spans 13 residues. The CDR3 DNA sequence: TGTGCCAGTAGTCTTAACAGGGAGGGGGAGCAGTACTTC. It yields the protein CASSLNREGEQYF.

This rearrangement joins TRBV9 to TRBJ1-2; TRBD1 might be the D (5 bases). The CDR3 has 13 amino acids. Germline CDR1 is SGDLS and CDR2 is YYNGEE. Trimming removed 1 base at V and 7 bases at J, with 11 bases between. This CDR3 is CASSVSRGSGYTF. CDR3 DNA sequence: TGTGCCAGCAGCGTATCAAGGGGTAGTGGCTACACCTTC.

V usage is TRBV19 and J usage is TRBJ2-5, with 8 bases lining up with TRBD1. This CDR3 spans 16 amino acids. The V gene's germline CDR1 is LNHDA and CDR2 SQIVND (reference sequence). V lost 7 bases to trimming and J lost 4 bases; unmatched junction nucleotides: 14. This chain's CDR3 is CASNGPRQGYGETQYF. The CDR3 DNA reads TGTGCCAGTAACGGTCCGAGACAGGGGTATGGAGAGACCCAGTACTTC.

This clone occurred once. The V gene is TRBV28, the J gene TRBJ2-5; tentatively, D is TRBD2 (8 bases). Trimming took off 5 bases at V and 1 base at J, with 26 bases between the two ends. There are 19 residues in the CDR3. Germline CDR1 is MDHEN and CDR2 is SYDVKM. The CDR3 loop is CASSPRPPLQGTSQETQYF. DNA for the CDR3: TGTGCCAGCAGTCCTAGACCTCCCTTACAGGGGACTAGCCAAGAGACCCAGTACTTC. Based on the CDR3 plus reference TRBV28 and TRBJ2-5, the full variable domain is DVKVTQSSRYLVKRTGEKVFLECVQDMDHENMFWYRQDPGLGLRLIYFSYDVKMKEKGDIPEGYSVSREKKERFSLILESASTNQTSMYLCASSPRPPLQGTSQETQYFGPGTRLLVL.

As concerns this clone: The junction differs from germline at one of its ends, possibly a read error. The V and J genes are TRBV14 and TRBJ1-4, with 11 bases matching TRBD1. The CDR3 is 15 amino acids. CDR1 and CDR2 from the germline V gene are SGHDN and FVKESK. CDR3 sequence reads: CTSSQWDRGNEKLFF. DNA for the CDR3: TGTACCAGCAGCCAATGGGACAGGGGGAACGAAAAACTGTTTTTT.

V usage is TRBV6-1 and J usage is TRBJ2-7, with 8 bases identical to TRBD2. After removal of 10 bases from V and 1 base from J, the junction contained 12 bases not matched to a gene. In germline, CDR1 is MNHNS, CDR2 SASEGT. This CDR3 has 15 amino acids. CDR3 coding DNA: TGTGCCACCTCGCCCTCGGTAGCGGGGTCCTACGAGCAGTACTTC. The encoded protein is CATSPSVAGSYEQYF.

This clone was detected once. This chain joins TRBV9 and TRBJ2-3; maybe TRBD2 (6 bases). V lost 4 bases and J 5 bases, leaving 8 bases between the germline ends. This CDR3 has 12 amino acids. Germline CDR1 is SGDLS and CDR2 is YYNGEE. CDR3 nucleotide sequence: TGTGCCAGCAGCTTTAGCGGAGATACGCAGTATTTT. Translating it yields CASSFSGDTQYF.

J is TRBJ1-4 and V is TRBV4-1; TRBD1 agrees at 7 bases. CDR1 and CDR2 from the germline V gene are MGHRA and YSYEKL. V was pared by 4 bases and J by 1 base, with 3 bases of the junction left unmatched. The CDR3 loop spans 15 amino acids. The CDR3 DNA is TGCGCCAGCAGCCCGCAGGGGGGAACTAATGAAAAACTGTTTTTT. Protein product: CASSPQGGTNEKLFF.